A single TCR beta chain is shown here with its context. This clone was counted once. It lacks a known antigen. Base-call qualities are not available, and no considerably larger clone is one nucleotide away. Collaborating institutions collected whole blood in K2EDTA tubes following their own protocols. For TCRbeta analysis, collaborator samples were shipped as frozen whole blood, as isolated PBMCs, or as DNA extracted from either sample type. CDR1 and CDR2, per the germline V gene, are SGDLS and YYNGEE. Measured from the cysteine to the phenylalanine, the CDR3 is 16 residues long. Only the CDR3 region is kept as DNA, spanning 48 bases read in frame from base 1. The germline V end is reduced by 0 bases and the J end by 4 bases; junction bases left unmatched: 7. These data originate in a study of blood T cell repertoires in COVID-19 (dated by TCRdb to 2018 to 2020). With respect to the entire study: Samples covering the acute and convalescent phases of COVID-19 were provided by collaborators in the United States, Italy and Spain. Subjects who had been exposed to COVID-19, were actively infected with it, or had recovered from it provided the deeply sampled blood TCRbeta repertoires that made up the dataset. Sample metadata almost always included a de-identified subject ID, COVID-19 status, age in years and sex. Samples were obtained from the ongoing ImmuneRACE study (first 160 participants) and from 1,200 or so subjects provided by 6 global collaborators. The repertoires were released in a freely available public database meant as a resource for research on the immune response to SARS-CoV-2. The material from the prospective study consisted of cDNA or gDNA derived from T cells, B-cell-depleted T cells, or PBMCs. Where HLA class I and class II types were available, the types were taken from metadata supplied by the sample provider, not from assay-based typing.

The immunoSEQ Assay, a bias-controlled multiplex PCR, was used to amplify TCRbeta CDR3 regions from genomic DNA. The authors' pipeline ran thus. Within the assay, amplification of reference gene primers was used to estimate how many nucleated cells each sample contained. Sequence reads were collapsed and filtered to measure the absolute abundance of every unique TCRbeta CDR3 rearrangement. Productive Simpson clonality was computed per sample as the square root of Simpson's diversity index over productive rearrangements. TCRdb limited this immuneACCESS table to in-frame rearrangements with V and J called. A share of clones is missing; checked studies link under half to unresolved V genes, and the rest is unexplained. V and J calls and clone size come straight from that table; D and trimming were deduced from the DNA. This sample has about 170,000 clones in its table, and roughly nine tenths of those were observed once. The ten most abundant clones make up about 6.5% of the sample.

Findings and caveats that apply to the study as a whole: Clinical and demographic metadata were provided uncurated, with the amount varying by source and participant.

Source material: peripheral blood. The chain uses TRBV9 and TRBJ2-3; 8 bases in the junction line up with TRBD2. This clonotype was sampled from a woman older than 75 in a cohort sampled during active or convalescent COVID-19. The DNA sequence is given as TGTGCCAGCAGCGTAGGTAACGGGAGGGCCCCAGATACGCAGTATTTT. Protein translation: CASSVGNGRAPDTQYF.